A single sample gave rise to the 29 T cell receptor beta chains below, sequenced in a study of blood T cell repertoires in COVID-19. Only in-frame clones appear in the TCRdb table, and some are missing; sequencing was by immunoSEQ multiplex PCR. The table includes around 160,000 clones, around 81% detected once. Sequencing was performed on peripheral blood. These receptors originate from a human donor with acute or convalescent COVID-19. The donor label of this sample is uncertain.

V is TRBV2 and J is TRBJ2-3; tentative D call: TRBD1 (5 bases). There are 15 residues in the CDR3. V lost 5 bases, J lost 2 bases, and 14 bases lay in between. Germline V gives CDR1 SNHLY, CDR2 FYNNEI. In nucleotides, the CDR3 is TGTGCCAGCAGTTCTTCCCTCAGGGTCACAGATACGCAGTATTTT. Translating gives CASSSSLRVTDTQYF.

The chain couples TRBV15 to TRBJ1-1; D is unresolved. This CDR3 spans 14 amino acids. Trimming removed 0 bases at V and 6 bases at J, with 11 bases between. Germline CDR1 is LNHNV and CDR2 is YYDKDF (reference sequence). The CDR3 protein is CATSRDRLPPEAFF. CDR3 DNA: TGTGCCACCAGCAGAGATAGATTACCTCCTGAAGCTTTCTTT.

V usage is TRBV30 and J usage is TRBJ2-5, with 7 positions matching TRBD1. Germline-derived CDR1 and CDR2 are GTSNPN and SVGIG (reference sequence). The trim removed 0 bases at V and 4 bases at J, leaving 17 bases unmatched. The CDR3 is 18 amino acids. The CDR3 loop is CAWSVYPWDSTGAETQYF. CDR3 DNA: TGTGCCTGGAGTGTATACCCCTGGGACAGTACAGGGGCAGAGACCCAGTACTTC.

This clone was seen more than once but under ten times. The CDR3 sequence: CASSRGDATNEKLFF. In nucleotides, the CDR3 is TGCGCCAGCAGCCGGGGGGACGCAACTAATGAAAAACTGTTTTTT. The J gene is TRBJ1-4, the V gene TRBV5-1, with D perhaps matching TRBD1 (5 bases). Germline CDR1 SGHRS, CDR2 YFSETQ. Between the trimmed V and J ends, which lost 4 bases and 0 bases, there was a span of 10 bases. The CDR3 consists of 15 residues.

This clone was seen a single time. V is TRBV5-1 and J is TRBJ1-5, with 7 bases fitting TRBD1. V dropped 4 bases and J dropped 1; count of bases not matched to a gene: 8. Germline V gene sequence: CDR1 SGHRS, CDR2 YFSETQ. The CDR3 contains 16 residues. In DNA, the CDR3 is TGCGCCAGCAGCCTCGACGGACAGGCCAGCAATCAGCCCCAGCATTTT. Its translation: CASSLDGQASNQPQHF.

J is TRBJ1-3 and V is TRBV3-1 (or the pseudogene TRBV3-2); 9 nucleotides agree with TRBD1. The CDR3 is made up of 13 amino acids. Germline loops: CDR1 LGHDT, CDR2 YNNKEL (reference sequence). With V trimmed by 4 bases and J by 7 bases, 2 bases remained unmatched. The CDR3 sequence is CASSRQGVNTIYF. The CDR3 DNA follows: TGTGCCAGCAGCCGACAGGGGGTGAACACCATATATTTT.

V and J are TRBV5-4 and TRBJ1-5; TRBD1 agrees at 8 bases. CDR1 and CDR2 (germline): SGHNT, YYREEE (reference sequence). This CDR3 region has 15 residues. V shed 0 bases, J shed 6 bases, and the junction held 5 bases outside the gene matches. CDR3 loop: CASSLDGQGSQPQHF. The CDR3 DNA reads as TGTGCCAGCAGCTTGGACGGACAGGGAAGTCAGCCCCAGCATTTT.

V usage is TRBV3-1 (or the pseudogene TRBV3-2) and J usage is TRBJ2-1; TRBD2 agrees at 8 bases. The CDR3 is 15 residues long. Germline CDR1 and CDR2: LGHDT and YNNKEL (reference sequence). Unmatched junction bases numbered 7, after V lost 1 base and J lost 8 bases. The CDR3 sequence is CASSQVSRGGDEQFF. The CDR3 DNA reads TGTGCCAGCAGCCAAGTGAGTCGGGGGGGCGATGAGCAGTTCTTC.

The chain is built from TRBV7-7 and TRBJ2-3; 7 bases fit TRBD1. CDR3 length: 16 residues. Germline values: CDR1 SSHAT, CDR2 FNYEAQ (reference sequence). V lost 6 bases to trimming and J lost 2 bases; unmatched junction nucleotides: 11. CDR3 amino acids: CASSPGQKMITDTQYF. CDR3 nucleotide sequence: TGTGCCAGCAGTCCGGGACAGAAAATGATCACAGATACGCAGTATTTT.

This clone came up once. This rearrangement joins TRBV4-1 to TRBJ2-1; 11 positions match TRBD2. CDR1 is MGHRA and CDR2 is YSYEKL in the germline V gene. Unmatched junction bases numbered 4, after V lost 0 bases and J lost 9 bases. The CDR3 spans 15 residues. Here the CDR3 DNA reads TGCGCCAGCAGCCAAGATGGGCTAGCGGGGGGTGAGCAGTTCTTC. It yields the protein CASSQDGLAGGEQFF.

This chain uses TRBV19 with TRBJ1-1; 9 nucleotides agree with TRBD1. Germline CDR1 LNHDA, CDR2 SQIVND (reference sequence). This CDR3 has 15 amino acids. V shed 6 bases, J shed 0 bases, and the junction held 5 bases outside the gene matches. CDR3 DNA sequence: TGTGCCAGTAGCGACAGGGGGGTTATGAACACTGAAGCTTTCTTT. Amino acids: CASSDRGVMNTEAFF.

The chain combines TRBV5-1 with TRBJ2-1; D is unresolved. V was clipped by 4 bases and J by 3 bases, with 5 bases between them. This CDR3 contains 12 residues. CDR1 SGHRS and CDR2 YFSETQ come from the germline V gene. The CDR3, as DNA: TGCGCCAGCAGCCCGGGCTACAATGAGCAGTTCTTC. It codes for CASSPGYNEQFF.

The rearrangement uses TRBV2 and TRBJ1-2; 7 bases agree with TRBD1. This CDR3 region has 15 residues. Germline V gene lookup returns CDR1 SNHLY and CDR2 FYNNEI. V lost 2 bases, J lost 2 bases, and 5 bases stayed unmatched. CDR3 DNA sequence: TGTGCCAGCAGTGAACCGGGACAGTTCAACTATGGCTACACCTTC. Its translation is CASSEPGQFNYGYTF.

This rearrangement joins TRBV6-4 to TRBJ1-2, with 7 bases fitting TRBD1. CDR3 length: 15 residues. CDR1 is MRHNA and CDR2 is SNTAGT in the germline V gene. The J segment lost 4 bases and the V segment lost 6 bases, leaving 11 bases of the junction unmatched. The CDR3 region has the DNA TGTGCCAGCAGCCAAGACAGGGAGTTGTCCTATGGCTACACCTTC. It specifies CASSQDRELSYGYTF.

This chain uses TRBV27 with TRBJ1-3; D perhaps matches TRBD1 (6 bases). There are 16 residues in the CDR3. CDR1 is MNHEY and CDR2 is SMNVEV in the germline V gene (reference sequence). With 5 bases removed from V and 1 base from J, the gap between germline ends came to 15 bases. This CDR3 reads CASSRLAGASGNTIYF. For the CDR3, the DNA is TGTGCCAGCAGTCGCCTGGCAGGGGCGTCTGGAAACACCATATATTTT.

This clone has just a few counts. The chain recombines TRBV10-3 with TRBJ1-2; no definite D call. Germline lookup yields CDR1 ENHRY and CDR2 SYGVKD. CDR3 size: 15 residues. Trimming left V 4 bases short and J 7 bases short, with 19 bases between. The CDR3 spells CAISGHGFNPRGYTF. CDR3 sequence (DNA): TGTGCCATCAGTGGGCATGGTTTTAACCCCCGTGGCTACACCTTC.

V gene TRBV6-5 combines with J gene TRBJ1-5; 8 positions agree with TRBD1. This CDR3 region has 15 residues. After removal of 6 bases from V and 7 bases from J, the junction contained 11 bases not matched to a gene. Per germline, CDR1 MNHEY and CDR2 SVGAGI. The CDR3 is CASRGVTGAKQPQHF. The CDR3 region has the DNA TGTGCCAGCAGAGGGGTGACAGGGGCAAAACAGCCCCAGCATTTT.

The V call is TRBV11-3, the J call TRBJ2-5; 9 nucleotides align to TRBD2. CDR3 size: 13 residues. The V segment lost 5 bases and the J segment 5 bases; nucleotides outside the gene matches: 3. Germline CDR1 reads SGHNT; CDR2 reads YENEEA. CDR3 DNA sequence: TGTGCCAGCAGCCGGACTAGCGTCGAGACCCAGTACTTC. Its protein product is CASSRTSVETQYF.

CDR3 nucleotide sequence: TGTGCCAGCAGCCGGACTTTGCGGGGGGGCGGCGCAGATACGCAGTATTTT. Its protein product is CASSRTLRGGGADTQYF. V and J are TRBV9 and TRBJ2-3, with 9 bases matching TRBD2. Trimming cost V 4 bases and J 4 bases; bases outside gene matches: 13. This CDR3 is built from 17 residues. Germline CDR1 is SGDLS and CDR2 is YYNGEE.

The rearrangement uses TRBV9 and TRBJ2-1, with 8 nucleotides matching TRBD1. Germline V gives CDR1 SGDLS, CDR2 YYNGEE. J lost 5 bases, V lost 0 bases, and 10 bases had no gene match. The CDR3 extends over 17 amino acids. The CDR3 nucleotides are TGTGCCAGCAGCGTAGGGGCAGGGGGCCTTTCTGACAATGAGCAGTTCTTC. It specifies CASSVGAGGLSDNEQFF.

CDR3 nucleotides: TGTGCCAGCAAAGGGGGTTACACTGAAGCTTTCTTT. As protein: CASKGGYTEAFF. This chain joins TRBV12-3 or TRBV12-4 and TRBJ1-1, with D possibly TRBD1 on 6 matching bases. There are 12 residues in the CDR3. V lost 7 bases, J lost 3 bases, and 9 bases lay in between.

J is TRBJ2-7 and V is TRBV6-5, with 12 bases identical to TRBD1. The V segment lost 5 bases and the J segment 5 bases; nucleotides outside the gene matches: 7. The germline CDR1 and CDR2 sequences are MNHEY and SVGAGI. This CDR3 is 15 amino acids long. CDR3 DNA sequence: TGTGCCAGCAGTAGAGGGACAGGGGGCATCAACGAGCAGTACTTC. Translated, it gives CASSRGTGGINEQYF.

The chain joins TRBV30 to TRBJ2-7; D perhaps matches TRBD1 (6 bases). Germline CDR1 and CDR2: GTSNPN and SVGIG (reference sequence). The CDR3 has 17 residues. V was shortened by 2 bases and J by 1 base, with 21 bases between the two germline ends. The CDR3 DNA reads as TGTGCCTGGAGTCCGCCCCCACGACAGGAGATATCCTACGAGCAGTACTTC. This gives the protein CAWSPPPRQEISYEQYF.

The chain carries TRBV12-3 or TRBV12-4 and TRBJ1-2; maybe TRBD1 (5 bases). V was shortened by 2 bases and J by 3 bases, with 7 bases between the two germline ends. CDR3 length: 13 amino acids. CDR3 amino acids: CASSLSGYYGYTF. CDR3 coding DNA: TGTGCCAGCAGTTTATCAGGGTACTATGGCTACACCTTC.

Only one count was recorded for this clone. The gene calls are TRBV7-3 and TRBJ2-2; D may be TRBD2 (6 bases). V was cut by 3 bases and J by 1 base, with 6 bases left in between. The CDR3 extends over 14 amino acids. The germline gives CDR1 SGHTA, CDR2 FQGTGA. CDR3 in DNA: TGTGCCAGCAGCTTCGGGGGGAACACCGGGGAGCTGTTTTTT. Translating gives CASSFGGNTGELFF.

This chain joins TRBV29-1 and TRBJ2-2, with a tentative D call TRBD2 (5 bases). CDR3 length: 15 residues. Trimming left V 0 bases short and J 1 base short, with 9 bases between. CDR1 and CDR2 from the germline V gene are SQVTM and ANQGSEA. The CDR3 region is CSVEEGVENTGELFF. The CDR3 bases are TGCAGCGTTGAAGAGGGAGTCGAGAACACCGGGGAGCTGTTTTTT.

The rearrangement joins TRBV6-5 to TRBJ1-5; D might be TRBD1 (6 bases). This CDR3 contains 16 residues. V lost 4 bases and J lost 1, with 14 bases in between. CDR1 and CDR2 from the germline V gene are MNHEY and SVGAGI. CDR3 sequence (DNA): TGTGCCAGCAGTTCCGCCCAGGGGTCGAGCAATCAGCCCCAGCATTTT. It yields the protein CASSSAQGSSNQPQHF.

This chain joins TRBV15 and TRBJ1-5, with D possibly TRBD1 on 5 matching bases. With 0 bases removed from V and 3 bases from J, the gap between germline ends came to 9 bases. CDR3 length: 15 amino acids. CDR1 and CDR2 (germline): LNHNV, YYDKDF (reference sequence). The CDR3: CATSREGRANQPQHF. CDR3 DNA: TGTGCCACCAGCAGAGAGGGCAGGGCCAATCAGCCCCAGCATTTT.

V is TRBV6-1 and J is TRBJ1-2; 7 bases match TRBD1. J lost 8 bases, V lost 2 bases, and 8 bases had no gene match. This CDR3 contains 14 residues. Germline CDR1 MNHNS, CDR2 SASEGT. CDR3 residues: CASSELDRPRGYTF. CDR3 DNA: TGTGCCAGCAGTGAATTGGACAGGCCTAGGGGCTACACCTTC.